This TCR beta chain came from a study of CD8 T cells in ankylosing spondylitis. As for this clonotype: Its antigen is still unknown.

Broader study findings: Disease-linked clones were found to be CD8+ and relatively rare in peripheral blood. Previous work reported some of these motif variants in the synovial fluid and blood of reactive arthritis. Reportedly, significant enrichment of disease-linked clones occurred in matched ankylosing spondylitis synovial fluid.

Quantitative 5'-RACE with molecular barcodes generated TCR beta libraries. TCRdb reanalysed the 5' RACE reads using MiXCR and keeps one entry per CDR3 protein. Of around 150,000 distinct CDR3 sequences listed, around 7.9% were seen once; the top ten hold around 12%. CDR1 is SGHRS, CDR2 YFSETQ, per germline. With V trimmed by 4 bases and J by 3 bases, 10 bases remained unmatched. The CDR3 is 15 residues long. This receptor was taken from a female donor with ankylosing spondylitis or in good health (not recorded which). V usage is TRBV5-1 and J usage is TRBJ2-7, with 7 bases aligning to TRBD1. Sequenced material: blood, either unsorted or a sorted T cell fraction (not recorded which). CDR3: CASSESTGPLYEQYF. In nucleotides, the CDR3 is TGCGCCAGCAGCGAGTCGACAGGGCCGCTCTACGAGCAGTACTTC.